Below are 2 T cell receptor beta chains sequenced from a single sample in a study of CD8 T cells in Susac syndrome. It was with random hexamers that roughly 0.45 to 1 ug RNA was reverse transcribed. Using its own MiXCR run on the immunoSEQ multiplex PCR reads, TCRdb lists one record per CDR3 protein. The table has just over 150,000 distinct CDR3 sequences, nearly 97% seen once. The source material was CD8+ T cells from PBMCs. All receptors come from a human donor with multiple sclerosis.

V usage is TRBV20-1 and J usage is TRBJ2-2; no clear D. V was cut by 5 bases and J by 6 bases, with 7 bases left in between. The CDR3 totals 11 residues. The germline CDR1 and CDR2 sequences are DFQATT and SNEGSKA (reference sequence). CDR3 loop: CSAPPPGELFF. Written as DNA, the CDR3 is TGCAGTGCTCCCCCCCCCGGGGAGCTGTTTTTT.

CDR3 sequence reads: CASSGQGAVGANVLTF. DNA of the CDR3: TGTGCCAGCTCGGGACAGGGGGCAGTTGGGGCCAACGTCCTGACTTTC. The chain employs TRBV27 and TRBJ2-6; 12 nucleotides align to TRBD1. This CDR3 region has 16 residues. Unmatched junction bases numbered 5, after V lost 8 bases and J lost 3 bases. Germline CDR1 MNHEY, CDR2 SMNVEV (reference sequence).